This T cell receptor beta chain was retrieved from a study of CD8+ T cells in alopecia areata (dated by TCRdb to 2017 to 2018). With respect to the entire study: The treated patients took part in an open-label pilot trial in which moderate-to-severe alopecia areata was treated with oral tofacitinib at 5 to 10 mg twice daily. In both human patients and the C3H/HeJ mouse model, the study applied high-throughput TCRbeta sequencing to look at T cell clonal expansion in alopecia areata. Tofacitinib was given for 6 to 18 months, followed by 6 months of follow-up off drug to assess delayed response and recurrence. TCRbeta CDR3 regions were amplified by immunoSEQ multiplex PCR using 35 Vbeta forward and 13 Jbeta reverse primers. Scalp tissue and sorted CD4+ and CD8+ peripheral blood T cells from patchy and totalis/universalis alopecia areata patients and from healthy controls were covered by human TCRbeta sequencing. Clonality in the scalp was compared among normal scalp (n=4), patchy alopecia areata scalp (n=8), and alopecia totalis/universalis scalp (n=8). RNA came from the PAXgene miRNA kit for fixed scalp, the miRNeasy kit for PBMCs, and the RNeasy kit for mouse skin. Biopsies were taken from tofacitinib-treated patients at baseline and at 4 and 24 weeks of treatment, and a later scalp biopsy was taken in several of the tofacitinib-treated patients. Study-wide findings and limitations: Unlike mouse skin, which is dominated by gammadelta T cells, normal human skin has resident alphabeta T cells that are also sequenced, and this complicates analysis of the scalp TCR repertoire. Lesional scalp, especially in alopecia totalis/universalis, showed higher clonality and more expanded CD8+ clones than normal scalp, suggesting antigenic drive. Shared TCR sequences between patients were less evident than in mice, which may be partly attributable to HLA diversity in the patient population.

The label giving this sample's time point can be read as: baseline before oral tofacitinib. Lesional scalp punch biopsies and peripheral blood were collected from alopecia areata patients. Human scalp biopsies were immediately fixed in PAXgene tissue containers. V is cut back by 4 bases and J by 4 bases, with 11 bases in the junction unmatched. Looking up the germline V gene yields CDR1 SGDLS and CDR2 YYNGEE. The CDR3 sequence holds 15 residues, the cysteine and phenylalanine included. Only CDR3 DNA is held: 45 bases, read in frame from base 1. The library came from the immunoSEQ multiplex PCR assay. For TCR sequencing, RNA was extracted from every sample and reverse transcribed into cDNA to serve as template. SuperScript III was used for first-strand cDNA synthesis, primed with a 2:1 mix of oligo-dT and random hexamers. A synthetic immune receptor repertoire was used to gauge amplification bias, and whatever bias remained was removed computationally. In the authors' own workflow: Raw reads were preprocessed to remove errors, and CDR3 was defined according to IMGT conventions as the region from the conserved cysteine to phenylalanine. Clonality was computed by normalizing Shannon entropy by log2 of the number of productive unique TCRs and subtracting the result from 1. CD4 or CD8 identity of scalp clones was inferred by cross-referencing scalp TCRbeta sequences with sorted blood CD4 and CD8 repertoires. TCRdb holds this immuneACCESS table with in-frame rearrangements only. Some clones are missing; in checked studies, unresolved V genes explain under half, and the rest has no known cause. From that table come the V and J calls and clone size; the DNA was used to work out D and trimming. The sample has about 14,000 clones on record, 45% to 60% of them singletons. Roughly a tenth of the sample is in the top ten clones.

On this clone itself: There is no known antigen for this receptor. Base-call qualities are not available, and no considerably larger clone is one nucleotide away.

Sequences were derived from skin, sampled at week 0. The chain was built from TRBV9 and TRBJ2-7, with 7 middle bases fitting TRBD2. The TCR sequence derives from a human donor with alopecia areata. For the CDR3, the sequence is CASSSQRGPVYEQYF. At the DNA level, the sequence is TGTGCCAGCAGCTCCCAGCGGGGTCCGGTATACGAGCAGTACTTC. Outside the CDR3, residues come from the reference TRBV9 and TRBJ2-7 proteins, so the full variable domain is: DSGVTQTPKHLITATGQRVTLRCSPRSGDLSVYWYQQSLDQGLQFLIQYYNGEERAKGNILERFSAQQFPDLHSELNLSSLELGDSALYFCASSSQRGPVYEQYFGPGTRLTVT.